Described below is a single T cell receptor beta chain sequence and its context. The antigen is not known. The data were produced by immunoSEQ multiplex PCR, yet TCRdb's version contains in-frame clones alone and is incomplete. The sample yields hundreds of thousands of clones, roughly 78% seen once. This specimen belongs to a study of shared clonotypes between healthy human individuals. The study, taken as a whole, reports: Among a few donors, roughly 5% of naive CD4 clonotypes were found in common.

The CD4+ fraction was divided into a CD45RA+ naive subset and a CD45RA-negative memory subset. Sequenced sample: memory CD4+ T cells sorted from blood. Noted subset: CD45RA-negative fraction. The source is a woman younger than 45 in good health.

The CDR3 loop is CASSRTESGYEQYF. The CDR3 nucleotides are TGTGCCAGCAGCAGGACAGAATCGGGCTACGAGCAGTACTTC. V usage is TRBV6-1 and J usage is TRBJ2-7; D might be TRBD1 (6 bases). Trimming removed 6 bases from V and 3 bases from J, with 15 bases in between. From germline, CDR1 is MNHNS and CDR2 SASEGT. This CDR3 spans 14 amino acids.